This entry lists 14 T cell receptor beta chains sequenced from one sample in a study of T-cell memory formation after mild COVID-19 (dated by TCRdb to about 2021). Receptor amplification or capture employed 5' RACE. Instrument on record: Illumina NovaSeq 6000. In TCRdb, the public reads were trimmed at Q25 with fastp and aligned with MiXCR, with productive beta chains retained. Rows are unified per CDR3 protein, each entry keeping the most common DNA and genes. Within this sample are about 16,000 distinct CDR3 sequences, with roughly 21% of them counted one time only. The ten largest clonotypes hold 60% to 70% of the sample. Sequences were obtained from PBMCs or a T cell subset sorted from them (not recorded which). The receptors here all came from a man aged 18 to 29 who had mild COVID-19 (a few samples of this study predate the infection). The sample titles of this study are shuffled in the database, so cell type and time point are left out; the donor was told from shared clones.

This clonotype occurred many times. The chain's CDR3 is CASSRKTGFSNQPQHF. The DNA for the CDR3 is TGTGCCAGCAGCAGAAAGACAGGGTTTAGCAATCAGCCCCAGCATTTT. This chain connects TRBV7-9 to TRBJ1-5; 7 bases align to TRBD1. Per the germline V gene, CDR1 is SEHNR and CDR2 is FQNEAQ (reference sequence). The CDR3 is 16 residues long. J was trimmed by 0 bases and V by 5 bases; bases with no gene match: 7.

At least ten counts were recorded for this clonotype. The CDR3 nucleotides are TGTGCCAGCAGCTCCACGAGGGGGAGGCTGAACACCGGGGAGCTGTTTTTT. Protein sequence: CASSSTRGRLNTGELFF. This chain connects TRBV7-2 to TRBJ2-2; D may be TRBD1 or TRBD2 (6 bases each). Germline V gives CDR1 SGHTA, CDR2 FQGNSA. The length of the CDR3 is 17 residues. V lost 4 bases to trimming and J lost 1 base, with 16 bases between them.

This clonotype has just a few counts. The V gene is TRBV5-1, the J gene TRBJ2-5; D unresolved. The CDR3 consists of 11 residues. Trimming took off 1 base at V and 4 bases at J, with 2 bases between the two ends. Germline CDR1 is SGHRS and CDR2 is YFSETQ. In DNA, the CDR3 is TGCGCCAGCAGCTTGTTAGAGACCCAGTACTTC. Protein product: CASSLLETQYF. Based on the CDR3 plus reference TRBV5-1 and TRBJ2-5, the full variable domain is KAGVTQTPRYLIKTRGQQVTLSCSPISGHRSVSWYQQTPGQGLQFLFEYFSETQRNKGNFPGRFSGRQFSNSRSEMNVSTLELGDSALYLCASSLLETQYFGPGTRLLVL.

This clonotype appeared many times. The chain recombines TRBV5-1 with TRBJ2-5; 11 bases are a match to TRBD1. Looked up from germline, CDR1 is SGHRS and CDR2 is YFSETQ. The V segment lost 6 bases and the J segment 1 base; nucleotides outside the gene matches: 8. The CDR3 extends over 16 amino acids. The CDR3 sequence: CASTPRTGGGQETQYF. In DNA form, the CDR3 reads TGCGCCAGCACACCGAGGACAGGGGGCGGCCAAGAGACCCAGTACTTC.

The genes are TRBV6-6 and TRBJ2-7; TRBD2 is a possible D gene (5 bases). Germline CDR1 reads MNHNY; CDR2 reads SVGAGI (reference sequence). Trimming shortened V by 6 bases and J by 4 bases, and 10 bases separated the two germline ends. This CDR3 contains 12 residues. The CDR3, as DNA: TGTGCCAGCAGCTTCAGCGGTTACGAGCAGTACTTC. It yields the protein CASSFSGYEQYF.

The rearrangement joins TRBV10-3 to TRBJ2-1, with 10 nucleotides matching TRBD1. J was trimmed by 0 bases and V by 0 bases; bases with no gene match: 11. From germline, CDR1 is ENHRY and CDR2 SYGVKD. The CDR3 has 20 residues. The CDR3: CAISESTGYRTGGSYNEQFF. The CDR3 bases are TGTGCCATCAGTGAGTCGACCGGTTATAGGACAGGGGGCTCCTACAATGAGCAGTTCTTC.

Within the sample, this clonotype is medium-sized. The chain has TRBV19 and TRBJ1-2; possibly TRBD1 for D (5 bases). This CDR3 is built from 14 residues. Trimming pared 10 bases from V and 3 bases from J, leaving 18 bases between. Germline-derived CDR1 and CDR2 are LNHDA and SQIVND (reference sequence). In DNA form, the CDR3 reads TGTGCCACCGCGGTTGACTCAGGGTACTATGGCTACACCTTC. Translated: CATAVDSGYYGYTF. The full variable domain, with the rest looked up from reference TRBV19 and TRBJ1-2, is DGGITQSPKYLFRKEGQNVTLSCEQNLNHDAMYWYRQDPGQGLRLIYYSQIVNDFQKGDIAEGYSVSREKKESFPLTVTSAQKNPTAFYLCATAVDSGYYGYTFGSGTRLTVV.

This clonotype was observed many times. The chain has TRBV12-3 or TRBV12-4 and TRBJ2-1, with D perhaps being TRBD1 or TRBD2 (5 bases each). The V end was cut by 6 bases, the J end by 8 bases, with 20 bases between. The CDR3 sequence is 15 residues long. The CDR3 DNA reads TGTGCCAGCAGCCGCTCGACTCTCCGGGGCGATGAGCAGTTCTTC. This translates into CASSRSTLRGDEQFF.

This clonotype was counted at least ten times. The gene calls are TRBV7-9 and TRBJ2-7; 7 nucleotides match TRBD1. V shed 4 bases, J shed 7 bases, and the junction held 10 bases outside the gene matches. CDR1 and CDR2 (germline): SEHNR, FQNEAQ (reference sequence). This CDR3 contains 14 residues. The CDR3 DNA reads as TGTGCCAGCAGCTCCTTGACAGGGTCAGGGGAGCAGTACGTC. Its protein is CASSSLTGSGEQYV.

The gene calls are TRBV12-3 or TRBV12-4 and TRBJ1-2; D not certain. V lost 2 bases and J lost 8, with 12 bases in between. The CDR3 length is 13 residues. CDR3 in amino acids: CASSLRGSKGYTF. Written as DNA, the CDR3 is TGTGCCAGCAGTTTACGAGGGTCGAAGGGCTACACCTTC.

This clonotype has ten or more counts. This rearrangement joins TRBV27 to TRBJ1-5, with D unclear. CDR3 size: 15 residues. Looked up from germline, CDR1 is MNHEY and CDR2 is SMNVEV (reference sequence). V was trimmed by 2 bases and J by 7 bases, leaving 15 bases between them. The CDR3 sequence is CASSLIWGRGQPQHF. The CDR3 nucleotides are TGTGCCAGCAGTTTAATCTGGGGTCGGGGACAGCCCCAGCATTTT.

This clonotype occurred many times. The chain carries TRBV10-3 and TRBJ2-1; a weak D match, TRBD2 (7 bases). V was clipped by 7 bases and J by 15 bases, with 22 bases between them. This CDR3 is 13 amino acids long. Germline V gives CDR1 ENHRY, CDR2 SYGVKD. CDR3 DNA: TGTGCCATCACCGACCGGGGGGCCAGGGTAAGGTTCTTC. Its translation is CAITDRGARVRFF.

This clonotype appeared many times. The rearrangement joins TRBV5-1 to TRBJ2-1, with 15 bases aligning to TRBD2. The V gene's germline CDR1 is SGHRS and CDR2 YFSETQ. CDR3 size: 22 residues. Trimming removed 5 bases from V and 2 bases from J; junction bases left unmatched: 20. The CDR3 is CASRAGGLAGGPPPSPYNEQFF. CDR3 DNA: TGCGCCAGCAGGGCTGGAGGACTAGCGGGGGGGCCACCACCATCCCCCTACAATGAGCAGTTCTTC.

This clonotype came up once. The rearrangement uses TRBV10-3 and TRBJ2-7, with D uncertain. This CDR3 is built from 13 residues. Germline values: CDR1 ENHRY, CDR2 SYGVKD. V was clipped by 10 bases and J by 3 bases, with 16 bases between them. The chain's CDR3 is CASNSDGDYEQYF. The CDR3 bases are TGTGCCAGCAACTCCGACGGAGACTACGAGCAGTACTTC.